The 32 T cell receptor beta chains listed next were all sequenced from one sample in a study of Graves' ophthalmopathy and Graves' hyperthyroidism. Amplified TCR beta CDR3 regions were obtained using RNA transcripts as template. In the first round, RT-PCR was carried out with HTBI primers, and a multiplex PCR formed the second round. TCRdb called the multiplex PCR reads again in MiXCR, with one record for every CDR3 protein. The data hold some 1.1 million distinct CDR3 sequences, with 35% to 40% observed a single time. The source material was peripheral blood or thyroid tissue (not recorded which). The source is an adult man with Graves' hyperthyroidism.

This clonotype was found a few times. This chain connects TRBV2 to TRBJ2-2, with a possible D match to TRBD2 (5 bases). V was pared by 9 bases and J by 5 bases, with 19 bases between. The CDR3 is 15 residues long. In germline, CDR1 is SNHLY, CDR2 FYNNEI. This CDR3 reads CAREKDGLVTGELFF. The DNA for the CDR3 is TGTGCCAGAGAAAAGGACGGACTGGTTACCGGGGAGCTGTTTTTT.

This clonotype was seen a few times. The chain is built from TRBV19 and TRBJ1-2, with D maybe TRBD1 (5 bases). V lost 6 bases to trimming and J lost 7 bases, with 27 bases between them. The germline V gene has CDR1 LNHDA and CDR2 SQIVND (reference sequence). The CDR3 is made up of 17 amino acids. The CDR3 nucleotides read TGTGCCAGTAGCATAACGACTTCCGGGACTCAACGGAGTGGCTACACCTTC. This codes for CASSITTSGTQRSGYTF. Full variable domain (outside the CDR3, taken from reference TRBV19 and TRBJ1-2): DGGITQSPKYLFRKEGQNVTLSCEQNLNHDAMYWYRQDPGQGLRLIYYSQIVNDFQKGDIAEGYSVSREKKESFPLTVTSAQKNPTAFYLCASSITTSGTQRSGYTFGSGTRLTVV.

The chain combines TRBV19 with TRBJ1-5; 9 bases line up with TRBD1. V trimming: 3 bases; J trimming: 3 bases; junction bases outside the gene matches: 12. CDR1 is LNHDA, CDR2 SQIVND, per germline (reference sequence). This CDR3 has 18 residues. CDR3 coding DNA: TGTGCCAGTAGTATTTGGGTGGGACAGGGTTTTGACAATCAGCCCCAGCATTTT. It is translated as CASSIWVGQGFDNQPQHF.

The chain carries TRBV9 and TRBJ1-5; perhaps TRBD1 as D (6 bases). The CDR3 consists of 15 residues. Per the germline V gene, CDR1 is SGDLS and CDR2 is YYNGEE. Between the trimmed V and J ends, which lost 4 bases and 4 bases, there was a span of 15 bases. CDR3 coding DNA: TGTGCCAGCAGCCAACAGGGAGGAAGAAATCAGCCCCAGCATTTT. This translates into CASSQQGGRNQPQHF.

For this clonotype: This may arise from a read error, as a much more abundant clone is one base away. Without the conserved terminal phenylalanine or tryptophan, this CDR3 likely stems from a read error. The CDR3 DNA sequence: TGCAGTGCTTTTCTCCTACGAGAGCAGTACTGC. This encodes CSAFLLREQYC. The chain combines TRBV20-1 with TRBJ2-7, with D hard to call. The V end was cut by 5 bases, the J end by 7 bases, with 12 bases between. This CDR3 has 11 residues. Per the germline V gene, CDR1 is DFQATT and CDR2 is SNEGSKA (reference sequence).

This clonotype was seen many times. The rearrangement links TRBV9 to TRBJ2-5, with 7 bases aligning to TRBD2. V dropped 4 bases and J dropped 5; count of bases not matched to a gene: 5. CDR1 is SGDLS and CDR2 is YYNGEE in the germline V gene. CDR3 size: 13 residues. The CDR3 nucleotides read TGTGCCAGCAGCCGTGACGGGAGGGAGACCCAGTACTTC. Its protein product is CASSRDGRETQYF. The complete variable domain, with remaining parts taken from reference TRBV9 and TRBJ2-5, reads DSGVTQTPKHLITATGQRVTLRCSPRSGDLSVYWYQQSLDQGLQFLIQYYNGEERAKGNILERFSAQQFPDLHSELNLSSLELGDSALYFCASSRDGRETQYFGPGTRLLVL.

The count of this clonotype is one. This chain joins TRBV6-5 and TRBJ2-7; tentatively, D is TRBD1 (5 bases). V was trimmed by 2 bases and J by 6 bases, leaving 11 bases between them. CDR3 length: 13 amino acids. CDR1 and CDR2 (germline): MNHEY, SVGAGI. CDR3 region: CASSYRGNFEQYF. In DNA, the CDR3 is TGTGCCAGCAGTTACAGGGGAAACTTCGAGCAGTACTTC.

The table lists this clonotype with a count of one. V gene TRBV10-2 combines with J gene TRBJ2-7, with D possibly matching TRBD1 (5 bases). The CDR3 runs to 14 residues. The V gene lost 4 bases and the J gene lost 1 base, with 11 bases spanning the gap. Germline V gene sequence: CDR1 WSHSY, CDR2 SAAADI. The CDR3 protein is CASSGQTLSYEQYF. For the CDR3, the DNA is TGCGCCAGCAGTGGACAGACTCTTTCCTACGAGCAGTACTTC.

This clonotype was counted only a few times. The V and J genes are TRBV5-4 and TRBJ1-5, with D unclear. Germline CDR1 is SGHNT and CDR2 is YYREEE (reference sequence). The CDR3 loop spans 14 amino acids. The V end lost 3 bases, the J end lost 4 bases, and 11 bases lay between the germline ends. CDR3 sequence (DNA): TGTGCCAGCAGCTGGGGAGGACCAAATCAGCCCCAGCATTTT. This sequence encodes CASSWGGPNQPQHF. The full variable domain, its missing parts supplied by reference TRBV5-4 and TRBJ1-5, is ETGVTQSPTHLIKTRGQQVTLRCSSQSGHNTVSWYQQALGQGPQFIFQYYREEENGRGNFPPRFSGLQFPNYSSELNVNALELDDSALYLCASSWGGPNQPQHFGDGTRLSIL.

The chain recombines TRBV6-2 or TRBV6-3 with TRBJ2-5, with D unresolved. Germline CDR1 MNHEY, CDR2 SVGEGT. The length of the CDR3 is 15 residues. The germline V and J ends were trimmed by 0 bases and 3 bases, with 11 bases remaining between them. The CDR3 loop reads CASSYSENTKETQYF. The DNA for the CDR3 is TGTGCCAGCAGTTACTCGGAGAACACCAAAGAGACCCAGTACTTC.

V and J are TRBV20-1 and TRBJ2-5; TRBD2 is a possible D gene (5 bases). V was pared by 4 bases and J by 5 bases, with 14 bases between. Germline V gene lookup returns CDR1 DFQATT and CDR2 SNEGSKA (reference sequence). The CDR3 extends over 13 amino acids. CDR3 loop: CSATPRESETQYF. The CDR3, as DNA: TGCAGTGCTACCCCTAGGGAGTCGGAGACCCAGTACTTC.

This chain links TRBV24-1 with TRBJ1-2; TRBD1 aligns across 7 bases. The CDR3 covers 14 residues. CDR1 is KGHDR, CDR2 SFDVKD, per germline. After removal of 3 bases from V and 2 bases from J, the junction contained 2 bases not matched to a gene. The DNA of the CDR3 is TGTGCCACCAGTGATGGGACAGAGAACTATGGCTACACCTTC. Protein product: CATSDGTENYGYTF.

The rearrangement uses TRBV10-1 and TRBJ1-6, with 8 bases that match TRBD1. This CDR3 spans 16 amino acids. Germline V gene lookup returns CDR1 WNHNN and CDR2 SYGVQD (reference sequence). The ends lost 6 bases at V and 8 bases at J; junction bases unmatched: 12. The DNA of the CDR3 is TGCGCCAGCAGCCTACCTCCGGGACAGGTGGATTCACCCCTCCACTTT. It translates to CASSLPPGQVDSPLHF.

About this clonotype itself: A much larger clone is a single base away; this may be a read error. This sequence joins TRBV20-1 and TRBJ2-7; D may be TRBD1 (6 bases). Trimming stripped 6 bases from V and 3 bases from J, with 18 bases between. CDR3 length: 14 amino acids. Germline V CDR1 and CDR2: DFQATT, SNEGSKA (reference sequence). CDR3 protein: CSAPRQAVGYEQYF. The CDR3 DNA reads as TGCAGTGCCCCCCGACAGGCGGTTGGCTACGAGCAGTACTTC.

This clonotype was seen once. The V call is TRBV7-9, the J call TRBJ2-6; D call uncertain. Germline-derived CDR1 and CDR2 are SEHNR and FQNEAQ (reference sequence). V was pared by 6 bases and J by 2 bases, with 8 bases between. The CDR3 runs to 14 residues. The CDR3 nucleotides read TGTGCCAGCAGTTTATTTCCTGGGGCCAACGTCCTGACTTTC. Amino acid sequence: CASSLFPGANVLTF.

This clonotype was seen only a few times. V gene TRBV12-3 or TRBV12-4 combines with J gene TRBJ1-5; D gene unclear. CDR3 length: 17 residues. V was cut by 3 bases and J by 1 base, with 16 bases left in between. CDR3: CASSFGRVGRSNQPQHF. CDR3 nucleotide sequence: TGTGCCAGCAGTTTTGGCCGAGTTGGGAGAAGCAATCAGCCCCAGCATTTT.

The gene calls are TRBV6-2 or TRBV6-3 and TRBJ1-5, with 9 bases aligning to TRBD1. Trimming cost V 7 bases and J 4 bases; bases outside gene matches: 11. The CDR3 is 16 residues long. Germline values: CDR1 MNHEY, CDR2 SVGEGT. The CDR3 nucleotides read TGTGCCAGCATCTCCGGGACAGGGACACCAAATCAGCCCCAGCATTTT. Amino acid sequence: CASISGTGTPNQPQHF.

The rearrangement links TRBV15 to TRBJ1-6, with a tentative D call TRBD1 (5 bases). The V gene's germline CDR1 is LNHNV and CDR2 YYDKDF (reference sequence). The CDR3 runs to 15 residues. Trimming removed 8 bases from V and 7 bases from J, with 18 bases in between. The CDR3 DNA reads TGTGCCACCGAGAGGGGCAGGGATTACAATTCACCCCTCCACTTT. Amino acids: CATERGRDYNSPLHF.

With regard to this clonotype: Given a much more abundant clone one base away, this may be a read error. CDR3 amino acids: CASSWADYEQYF. CDR3 DNA: TGTGCCAGCAGTTGGGCAGACTACGAGCAGTACTTC. The V call is TRBV6-2 or TRBV6-3, the J call TRBJ2-7; D call uncertain. The V gene lost 4 bases and the J gene lost 3 bases, with 7 bases spanning the gap. CDR3 size: 12 residues. From germline, CDR1 is MNHEY and CDR2 SVGEGT.

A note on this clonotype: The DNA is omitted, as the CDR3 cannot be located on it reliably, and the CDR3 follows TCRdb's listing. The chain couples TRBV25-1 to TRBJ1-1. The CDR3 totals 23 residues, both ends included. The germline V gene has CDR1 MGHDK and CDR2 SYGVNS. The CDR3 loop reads CASSEPDPYLCSSRETLNTEAFF.

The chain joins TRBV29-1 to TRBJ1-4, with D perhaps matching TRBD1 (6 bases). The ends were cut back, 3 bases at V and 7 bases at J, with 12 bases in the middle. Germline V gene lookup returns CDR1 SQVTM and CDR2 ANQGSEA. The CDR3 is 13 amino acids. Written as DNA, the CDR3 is TGCAGCGTTGACCGGGGGCGCGGTGAAAAACTGTTTTTT. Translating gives CSVDRGRGEKLFF. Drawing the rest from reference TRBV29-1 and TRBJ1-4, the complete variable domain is SAVISQKPSRDICQRGTSLTIQCQVDSQVTMMFWYRQQPGQSLTLIATANQGSEATYESGFVIDKFPISRPNLTFSTLTVSNMSPEDSSIYLCSVDRGRGEKLFFGSGTQLSVL.

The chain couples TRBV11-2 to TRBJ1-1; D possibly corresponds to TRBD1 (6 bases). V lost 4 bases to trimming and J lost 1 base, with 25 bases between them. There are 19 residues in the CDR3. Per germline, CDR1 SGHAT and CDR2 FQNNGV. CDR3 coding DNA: TGTGCCAGCAGCTCTTGGGGGGGCTTTGGTGAGGGGACGAACACTGAAGCTTTCTTT. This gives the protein CASSSWGGFGEGTNTEAFF.

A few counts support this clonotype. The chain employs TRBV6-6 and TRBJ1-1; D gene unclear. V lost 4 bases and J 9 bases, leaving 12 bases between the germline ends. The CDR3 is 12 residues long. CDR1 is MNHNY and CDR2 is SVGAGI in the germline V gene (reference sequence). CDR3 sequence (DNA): TGTGCCAGCAGTTCCGGACCAGTACAAGCTTTCTTT. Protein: CASSSGPVQAFF.

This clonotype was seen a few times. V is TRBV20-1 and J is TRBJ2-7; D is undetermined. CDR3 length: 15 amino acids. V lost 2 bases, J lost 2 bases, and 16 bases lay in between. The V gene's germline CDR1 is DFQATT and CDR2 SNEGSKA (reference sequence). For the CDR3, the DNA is TGCAGTGCTAGAAGTTCGGGTTTTGCTACCTACGAGCAGTACTTC. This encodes CSARSSGFATYEQYF.

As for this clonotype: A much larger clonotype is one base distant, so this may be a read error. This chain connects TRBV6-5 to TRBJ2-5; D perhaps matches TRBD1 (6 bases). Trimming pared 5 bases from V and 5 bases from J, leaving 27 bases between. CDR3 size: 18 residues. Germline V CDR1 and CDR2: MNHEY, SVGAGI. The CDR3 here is CASSEPTIGQRRFETQYF. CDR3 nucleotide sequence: TGTGCCAGCAGTGAGCCCACCATAGGACAGAGGAGGTTTGAGACCCAGTACTTC.

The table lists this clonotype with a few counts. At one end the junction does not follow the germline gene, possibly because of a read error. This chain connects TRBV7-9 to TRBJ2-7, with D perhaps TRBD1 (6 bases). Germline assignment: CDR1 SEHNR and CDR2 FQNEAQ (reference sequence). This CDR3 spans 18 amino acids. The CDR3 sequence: CASSQDVLRPGVSYEQYF. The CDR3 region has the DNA TGCGCCAGCAGCCAAGATGTCCTCCGGCCAGGGGTCTCCTACGAGCAGTACTTC. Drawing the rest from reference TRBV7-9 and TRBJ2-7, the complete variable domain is DTGVSQNPRHKITKRGQNVTFRCDPISEHNRLYWYRQTLGQGPEFLTYFQNEAQLEKSRLLSDRFSAERPKGSFSTLEIQRTEQGDSAMYLCASSQDVLRPGVSYEQYFGPGTRLTVT.

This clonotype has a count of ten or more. This chain's CDR3 is CASSEMLLNTEAFF. The CDR3 coding sequence is TGTGCCAGCAGTGAGATGCTACTGAACACTGAAGCTTTCTTT. The V call is TRBV2, the J call TRBJ1-1; D is undetermined. The CDR3 is 14 amino acids. Germline V lookup: CDR1 SNHLY, CDR2 FYNNEI. Trimming left V 3 bases short and J 0 bases short, with 8 bases between.

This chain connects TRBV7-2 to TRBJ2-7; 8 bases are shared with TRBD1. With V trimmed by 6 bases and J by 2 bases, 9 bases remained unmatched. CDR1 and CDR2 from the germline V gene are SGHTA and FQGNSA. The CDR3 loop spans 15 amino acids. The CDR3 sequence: CASRETGTGPYEQYF. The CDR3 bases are TGTGCCAGCAGAGAAACCGGGACAGGTCCCTACGAGCAGTACTTC.

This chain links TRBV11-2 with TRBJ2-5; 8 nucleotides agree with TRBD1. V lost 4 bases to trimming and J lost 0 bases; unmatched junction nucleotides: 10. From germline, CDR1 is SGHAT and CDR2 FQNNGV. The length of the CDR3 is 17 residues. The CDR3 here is CASSSSGTGLYQETQYF. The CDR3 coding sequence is TGTGCCAGCAGCTCATCCGGGACAGGACTGTACCAAGAGACCCAGTACTTC.

The CDR3 DNA sequence: TGCAGTGTTTACCGGGACAGCTCTTCCTATGGCTACACCTTC. This translates into CSVYRDSSSYGYTF. The rearrangement links TRBV20-1 to TRBJ1-2; 7 nucleotides agree with TRBD1. Germline values: CDR1 DFQATT, CDR2 SNEGSKA (reference sequence). J was trimmed by 4 bases and V by 7 bases; bases with no gene match: 12. CDR3 length: 14 amino acids.

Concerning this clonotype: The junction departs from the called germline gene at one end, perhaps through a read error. In nucleotides, the CDR3 is TGCAGTGCCAGAGGATTAGCGGGAGGGGATGAAAAACTGTTTTTT. Protein product: CSARGLAGGDEKLFF. The chain recombines TRBV20-1 with TRBJ1-4, with TRBD1 as a possible D gene (5 bases). The CDR3 is made up of 15 amino acids. Germline V gene sequence: CDR1 DFQATT, CDR2 SNEGSKA (reference sequence).

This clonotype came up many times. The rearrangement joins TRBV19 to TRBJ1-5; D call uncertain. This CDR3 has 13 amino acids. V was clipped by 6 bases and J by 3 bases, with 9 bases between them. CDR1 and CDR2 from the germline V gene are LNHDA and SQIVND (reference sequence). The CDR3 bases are TGTGCCAGTAGCGGCAGCCACAATCAGCCCCAGCATTTT. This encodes CASSGSHNQPQHF. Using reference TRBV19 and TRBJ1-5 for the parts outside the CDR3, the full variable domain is DGGITQSPKYLFRKEGQNVTLSCEQNLNHDAMYWYRQDPGQGLRLIYYSQIVNDFQKGDIAEGYSVSREKKESFPLTVTSAQKNPTAFYLCASSGSHNQPQHFGDGTRLSIL.